The source of this T cell receptor beta chain is a study of cytomegalovirus exposure and HLA in healthy donors. Study conclusions and caveats: About 90% or about 30% of the time was how often most TCR beta V segments were productive, according to an earlier analysis. Follow-up analysis later connected one missense variant in DCLRE1C with trimming of TCR beta V- and J-genes. Reportedly, fewer N-insertions than the 666-donor mean appeared in an Asian-associated ancestry cluster in a later analysis.

CDR1 is MGHRA and CDR2 is YSYEKL in the germline V gene. Between the trimmed V and J ends, which lost 1 base and 1 base, there was a span of 10 bases. The length of the CDR3 is 15 residues. There were likely unrecorded immune exposures, though donors were nominally healthy when sampled. Researchers ran the PCR with 60 Vbeta and 13 Jbeta primers. TCRdb's copy holds only in-frame clones and misses some; the assay was immunoSEQ multiplex PCR. The sample carries 200,000 or so clones, under 70% recorded once. To note about this clone: The antigen remains undetermined.

This TCR was recovered from a man aged 40-50 years in good health and CMV-seropositive. This chain connects TRBV4-1 to TRBJ1-1, with a weak D call TRBD1 (6 bases). What was sequenced was PBMCs. The CDR3 sequence: CASSQAETGNTEAFF. The CDR3 nucleotides are TGCGCCAGCAGCCAAGCTGAGACAGGGAACACTGAAGCTTTCTTT.